This T cell receptor (beta chain) was documented in a study of blood T cell repertoires in COVID-19. At the level of the study: Acute and convalescent COVID-19 samples came from the United States, Italy and Spain.

This clone has more than one count but fewer than ten. Those enrolled in Seattle joined during active infection and were followed longitudinally afterward. Original analysis: How many nucleated cells were present was estimated from reference gene primer amplification. Sequenced by immunoSEQ multiplex PCR; TCRdb stores in-frame clones only, minus some. The DNA gave D and trimming, while V, J and clone size come from that table. The sample carries approximately 160,000 clones, more than 75% recorded once. Trimming at V came to 6 bases and at J to 8 bases, leaving 8 bases not matched to a gene. The CDR3 runs 13 residues. Germline CDR1 is MNHEY and CDR2 is SVGEGT.

This sequence joins TRBV6-2 or TRBV6-3 and TRBJ1-2, with TRBD1 identical over 8 bases. Sequencing was performed on peripheral blood. The sequence derives from a woman aged 60 to 75 with COVID-19, enrolled during active disease. CDR3 residues: CASSTQGEKGYTF. The DNA of the CDR3 is TGTGCCAGCAGCACACAGGGGGAAAAGGGCTACACCTTC.